Given below is one TCR beta chain in context. The data stem from a study of blood T cell repertoires in COVID-19. Study-wide background: Sources were T cells, B-cell-depleted T cells, or PBMCs; the material itself was cDNA or gDNA.

In the original processing: Nucleated cell counts were estimated from reference gene primer amplification. The assay was immunoSEQ multiplex PCR, and TCRdb's table has in-frame clones only and misses some. V, J and clone size were drawn from that table, and D and trimming were deduced from the DNA. The sample has hundreds of thousands of clones, roughly 81% seen once; the top ten hold over 0.95%. The receptor was derived from a man in his forties with acute or convalescent COVID-19. Sequencing was performed on peripheral blood.

This CDR3 is CASILTTGDTEAFF. CDR3 DNA: TGTGCCAGCATCTTAACGACAGGGGACACTGAAGCTTTCTTT. This sequence joins TRBV6-5 and TRBJ1-1; 8 bases agree with TRBD1. Germline V gives CDR1 MNHEY, CDR2 SVGAGI. V shed 7 bases and J 3 bases; nucleotides not matched to a gene: 7. This CDR3 spans 14 amino acids.